The rows below give T cell receptor beta chains drawn from one sample of a study of T-cell reconstitution after alpha-beta-depleted transplantation in children. TCRdb analysed the PCR reads with MiXCR anew, one entry per CDR3 protein. The sample has fewer than 550,000 distinct CDR3 sequences, roughly 17% seen once. The sequencing here drew on PBMCs, mostly from graft donor cells, taken 360 days after TCRalphabeta/CD19-depleted stem cell transplant. The origin of the receptors is a boy younger than two who had a stem cell transplant for Wiskott-Aldrich syndrome, so the T cells may come from the graft donor. CDR3s include the opening cysteine and the closing phenylalanine or tryptophan. D genes are given only for firm matches. Rows give clone size only sometimes, using once, few, many, or a class for an expanded clone.

V gene: TRBV5-7
J gene: TRBJ2-7
D gene: .
clone size: .
CDR3 protein: CASSLGDIEPYEQYF
CDR3 DNA: TGTGCCAGCAGCTTGGGGGACATTGAGCCTTACGAGCAGTACTTC

V gene: TRBV7-2
J gene: TRBJ2-3
D gene: TRBD2
clone size: .
CDR3 protein: CASSQRRAGAGTDTQYF
CDR3 DNA: TGTGCCAGCAGCCAACGAAGAGCGGGAGCCGGCACAGATACGCAGTATTTT

V gene: TRBV9
J gene: TRBJ2-5
D gene: .
clone size: .
CDR3 protein: CASGRTGVAAETQYF
CDR3 DNA: TGTGCCAGCGGTCGAACGGGGGTCGCCGCAGAGACCCAGTACTTC

V gene: TRBV5-1
J gene: TRBJ2-7
D gene: .
clone size: many
CDR3 protein: CASSQIPGSYEQYF
CDR3 DNA: TGCGCCAGCAGTCAAATTCCAGGGTCCTACGAGCAGTACTTC

V gene: TRBV12-3/TRBV12-4
J gene: TRBJ2-4
D gene: .
clone size: .
CDR3 protein: CASSSTGRRAKNIQYF
CDR3 DNA: TGTGCCAGCAGTTCTACAGGGAGGAGGGCCAAAAACATTCAGTACTTC

V gene: TRBV3-1
J gene: TRBJ2-2
D gene: TRBD2
clone size: .
CDR3 protein: CASSLRGSGLNTGELFF
CDR3 DNA: TGTGCCAGCAGCCTGCGCGGGAGCGGGTTGAACACCGGGGAGCTGTTTTTT

V gene: TRBV5-1
J gene: TRBJ2-2
D gene: TRBD1
clone size: .
CDR3 protein: CATRQGMAGELFF
CDR3 DNA: TGCGCCACCCGACAGGGGATGGCGGGGGAGCTGTTTTTT

V gene: TRBV7-9
J gene: TRBJ2-7
D gene: TRBD1
clone size: .
CDR3 protein: CASSLSGTGPYEQYF
CDR3 DNA: TGTGCCAGCAGCTTGTCCGGGACAGGGCCCTACGAGCAGTACTTC

V gene: TRBV29-1
J gene: TRBJ2-5
D gene: .
clone size: few
CDR3 protein: CSVAWHYQETQYF
CDR3 DNA: TGCAGCGTTGCCTGGCATTACCAAGAGACCCAGTACTTC

V gene: TRBV15
J gene: TRBJ2-1
D gene: .
clone size: few
CDR3 protein: CATSSRTPLRGNEQFF
CDR3 DNA: TGTGCCACCAGCAGTCGGACTCCATTACGGGGCAATGAGCAGTTCTTC

V gene: TRBV7-2
J gene: TRBJ1-6
D gene: .
clone size: .
CDR3 protein: CASSLGGWPPGSPLHF
CDR3 DNA: TGTGCCAGCAGCTTAGGTGGGTGGCCGCCAGGTTCACCCCTCCACTTT

V gene: TRBV29-1
J gene: TRBJ1-1
D gene: TRBD1
clone size: few
CDR3 protein: CSVAPRDRKANTEAFF
CDR3 DNA: TGCAGCGTTGCCCCCCGGGACAGAAAAGCGAACACTGAAGCTTTCTTT

V gene: TRBV7-9
J gene: TRBJ1-5
D gene: .
clone size: .
CDR3 protein: CASSRDAQPQHF
CDR3 DNA: TGTGCCAGCAGCCGGGACGCTCAGCCCCAGCATTTT

V gene: TRBV13
J gene: TRBJ2-3
D gene: .
clone size: few
CDR3 protein: CASSLVGSPSTDTQYF
CDR3 DNA: TGTGCCAGCAGCTTAGTGGGTAGCCCTTCCACAGATACGCAGTATTTT

V gene: TRBV15
J gene: TRBJ2-7
D gene: .
clone size: few
CDR3 protein: CATSRDDGRSEEQYF
CDR3 DNA: TGTGCCACCAGCAGAGATGACGGGAGATCGGAGGAGCAGTACTTC

V gene: TRBV5-1
J gene: TRBJ2-1
D gene: .
clone size: .
CDR3 protein: CASSPGHSLGNEQFF
CDR3 DNA: TGCGCCAGCAGCCCAGGACATTCTCTGGGCAATGAGCAGTTCTTC

V gene: TRBV7-2
J gene: TRBJ2-7
D gene: .
clone size: .
CDR3 protein: CASSLVGRAYEQYF
CDR3 DNA: TGTGCCAGCAGCTTAGTCGGCAGAGCCTACGAGCAGTACTTC

V gene: TRBV6-2/TRBV6-3
J gene: TRBJ2-2
D gene: .
clone size: few
CDR3 protein: CASSRRRNTGELFF
CDR3 DNA: TGTGCCAGCAGTCGTAGGCGTAACACCGGGGAGCTGTTTTTT

V gene: TRBV5-1
J gene: TRBJ1-1
D gene: .
clone size: many
CDR3 protein: CASSWTGANTEAFF
CDR3 DNA: TGCGCCAGCAGCTGGACGGGGGCGAACACTGAAGCTTTCTTT

V gene: TRBV4-2
J gene: TRBJ2-5
D gene: .
clone size: few
CDR3 protein: CASSQEGLGLQETQYF
CDR3 DNA: TGTGCCAGCAGCCAAGAGGGGCTAGGACTCCAAGAGACCCAGTACTTC

V gene: TRBV5-1
J gene: TRBJ2-2
D gene: TRBD2
clone size: many
CDR3 protein: CASSTGLASGELFF
CDR3 DNA: TGCGCCAGCAGCACGGGACTAGCCTCCGGGGAGCTGTTTTTT

V gene: TRBV7-9
J gene: TRBJ2-5
D gene: .
clone size: .
CDR3 protein: CASSLLSRGVETQYF
CDR3 DNA: TGTGCCAGCAGCTTATTGTCGAGGGGGGTGGAGACCCAGTACTTC

V gene: TRBV5-1
J gene: TRBJ2-7
D gene: TRBD2
clone size: few
CDR3 protein: CASSNSGKLYEQYF
CDR3 DNA: TGCGCCAGCAGCAATAGCGGGAAACTCTACGAGCAGTACTTC

V gene: TRBV2
J gene: TRBJ2-5
D gene: .
clone size: .
CDR3 protein: CASKVQETQYF
CDR3 DNA: TGTGCCAGCAAGGTCCAAGAGACCCAGTACTTC

V gene: TRBV10-3
J gene: TRBJ2-3
D gene: TRBD2
clone size: few
CDR3 protein: CAIRQQGGSSTDTQYF
CDR3 DNA: TGTGCCATCAGGCAGCAGGGAGGGTCTAGCACAGATACGCAGTATTTT

V gene: TRBV11-2
J gene: TRBJ2-6
D gene: .
clone size: few
CDR3 protein: CASSSKIVWSSGANVLTF
CDR3 DNA: TGTGCCAGCAGCTCAAAGATCGTTTGGAGCTCTGGGGCCAACGTCCTGACTTTC

V gene: TRBV4-1
J gene: TRBJ2-7
D gene: .
clone size: many
CDR3 protein: CASSQDGDYEQYF
CDR3 DNA: TGCGCCAGCAGCCAAGACGGAGACTACGAGCAGTACTTC

V gene: TRBV19
J gene: TRBJ2-1
D gene: TRBD2
clone size: .
CDR3 protein: CASSPTSGRAGSEQFF
CDR3 DNA: TGTGCCAGTAGCCCGACTAGCGGGAGGGCCGGCAGTGAGCAGTTCTTC

V gene: TRBV11-2
J gene: TRBJ2-3
D gene: TRBD2
clone size: few
CDR3 protein: CASSPGLAGPTDTQYF
CDR3 DNA: TGTGCCAGCAGCCCAGGTCTAGCGGGTCCCACAGATACGCAGTATTTT

V gene: TRBV5-1
J gene: TRBJ2-5
D gene: TRBD1
clone size: .
CDR3 protein: CASSEGTGQQETQYF
CDR3 DNA: TGCGCCAGCAGCGAAGGGACAGGGCAACAAGAGACCCAGTACTTC

V gene: TRBV5-1
J gene: TRBJ1-6
D gene: .
clone size: .
CDR3 protein: CASSERRHYNSPLHF
CDR3 DNA: TGCGCCAGCAGCGAACGGAGACATTATAATTCACCCCTCCACTTT

V gene: TRBV20-1
J gene: TRBJ2-1
D gene: TRBD2
clone size: .
CDR3 protein: CSARDIAGGPLFNEQFF
CDR3 DNA: TGCAGTGCTAGAGATATAGCGGGGGGGCCCCTCTTCAATGAGCAGTTCTTC

V gene: TRBV12-3/TRBV12-4
J gene: TRBJ2-7
D gene: .
clone size: few
CDR3 protein: CASSFGGKREYEQYF
CDR3 DNA: TGTGCCAGCAGTTTTGGGGGAAAGAGGGAATACGAGCAGTACTTC

V gene: TRBV24-1
J gene: TRBJ2-1
D gene: .
clone size: .
CDR3 protein: CATSDHYDSLSYNEQFF
CDR3 DNA: TGTGCCACCAGTGATCATTATGACAGCCTCTCCTACAATGAGCAGTTCTTC

V gene: TRBV12-3/TRBV12-4
J gene: TRBJ1-2
D gene: TRBD1
clone size: few
CDR3 protein: CASSLNQGQGSGYTF
CDR3 DNA: TGTGCCAGCAGTTTAAACCAGGGACAGGGTTCTGGCTACACCTTC

V gene: TRBV12-3/TRBV12-4
J gene: TRBJ2-2
D gene: .
clone size: few
CDR3 protein: CASRETGSGELFF
CDR3 DNA: TGTGCCAGCAGGGAGACCGGATCCGGGGAGCTGTTTTTT

V gene: TRBV12-3/TRBV12-4
J gene: TRBJ1-6
D gene: .
clone size: .
CDR3 protein: CASSVLGSYNSPLHF
CDR3 DNA: TGTGCCAGCAGTGTGTTGGGCTCCTATAATTCACCCCTCCACTTT

V gene: TRBV12-3/TRBV12-4
J gene: TRBJ2-1
D gene: .
clone size: .
CDR3 protein: CASSFGSYSEQFF
CDR3 DNA: TGTGCCAGCAGTTTTGGTTCGTACAGTGAGCAGTTCTTC

V gene: TRBV29-1
J gene: TRBJ2-3
D gene: TRBD2
clone size: few
CDR3 protein: CSAAKLRGADTQYF
CDR3 DNA: TGCAGCGCTGCGAAATTGCGGGGGGCAGATACGCAGTATTTT

V gene: TRBV4-1
J gene: TRBJ2-3
D gene: TRBD2
clone size: few
CDR3 protein: CASSQVPAGGSTDTQYF
CDR3 DNA: TGCGCCAGCAGCCAAGTCCCAGCGGGAGGTAGCACAGATACGCAGTATTTT

V gene: TRBV11-1
J gene: TRBJ2-2
D gene: TRBD2
clone size: few
CDR3 protein: CASSLLTSGRGVTGELFF
CDR3 DNA: TGTGCCAGCAGCTTACTGACTAGCGGGAGAGGCGTCACCGGGGAGCTGTTTTTT

V gene: TRBV14
J gene: TRBJ2-2
D gene: TRBD2
clone size: few
CDR3 protein: CASSHLGLADTGELFF
CDR3 DNA: TGTGCCAGCAGCCACCTGGGACTAGCGGACACCGGGGAGCTGTTTTTT

V gene: TRBV24-1
J gene: TRBJ2-4
D gene: .
clone size: few
CDR3 protein: CATSDRKNIQYF
CDR3 DNA: TGTGCCACCAGTGACAGAAAAAACATTCAGTACTTC

V gene: TRBV7-9
J gene: TRBJ2-1
D gene: .
clone size: few
CDR3 protein: CASGSPNNEQFF
CDR3 DNA: TGTGCCAGCGGGAGTCCCAACAATGAGCAGTTCTTC

V gene: TRBV7-4
J gene: TRBJ2-7
D gene: .
clone size: .
CDR3 protein: CASTQGSFMDSGTTYEQYF
CDR3 DNA: TGTGCCAGCACCCAAGGATCTTTCATGGATTCAGGGACCACCTACGAGCAGTACTTC

V gene: TRBV6-5
J gene: TRBJ2-7
D gene: .
clone size: few
CDR3 protein: CASSYNRDAYEQYF
CDR3 DNA: TGTGCCAGCAGTTACAACCGGGACGCCTACGAGCAGTACTTC